A selection of T cell receptor beta chains follows, all from one sample in a study of draining lymph node invasion in breast cancer. A single record per CDR3 protein comes from TCRdb applying MiXCR to the bulk RNA-seq reads. The sample contains roughly 2,000 distinct CDR3 sequences, 70% to 90% of which appear only once. Sequencing was performed on sorted memory CD4+ effector T cells from a lymph node. All receptors derive from a female donor with luminal breast cancer. Both conserved end residues are part of each CDR3. Fields, in order: D gene, J gene, clone size, V gene, CDR3 DNA, CDR3 protein. D genes are given only for firm matches. Some rows have no size entry. The others give once, few or many, or a class for an expanded clone.

>NA|TRBJ1-5|few|TRBV6-1
TGTGCCACCCAGGAATATAGCAATCAGCCCCAGCATTTT
CATQEYSNQPQHF
>NA|TRBJ2-3|NA|TRBV9
TGTGCCAGCAGCGTAGGAACGGGGGCAGATACGCAGTATTTT
CASSVGTGADTQYF
>NA|TRBJ1-1|NA|TRBV7-9
TGTGCCAGCAGCACCGGGGGGGGTAACGCTGAAGCTTTCTTT
CASSTGGGNAEAFF
>TRBD1|TRBJ2-2|NA|TRBV7-2
TGTGCCAGCAGCTGGCGGACAGGGGGCATCACCGGGGAGCTGTTTTTT
CASSWRTGGITGELFF
>TRBD2|TRBJ2-1|NA|TRBV20-1
TGCAGTGCTAGAGAAAGCGGGGGCCCCAGGGAGCAGTTCTTC
CSARESGGPREQFF
>NA|TRBJ1-5|NA|TRBV9
TGTGCCAGCAGCGTAGGGGGTGCGGGGCAGCCCCAGCATTTT
CASSVGGAGQPQHF
>NA|TRBJ1-1|few|TRBV30
TGTGCCTGGAGTGTGAGGGCCCGAACTGAAGCTTTCTTT
CAWSVRARTEAFF
>NA|TRBJ2-1|NA|TRBV12-3/TRBV12-4
TGTGCCAGCACCTTAATAGGGGCAGGGTACAATGAGCAGTTCTTC
CASTLIGAGYNEQFF
>NA|TRBJ1-2|NA|TRBV29-1
TGCAGCGTTATGGGACTCGAAGGCTACACCTTC
CSVMGLEGYTF
>TRBD1|TRBJ1-6|NA|TRBV3-1
TGTGCCAGCGAGGGGACAGGGAATTCACCCCTCCACTTT
CASEGTGNSPLHF
>NA|TRBJ1-2|NA|TRBV7-2
TGTGCCAGCAGCCCGGCCGCCTATGGCGGCTACACCTTC
CASSPAAYGGYTF
>TRBD1|TRBJ1-1|NA|TRBV12-3/TRBV12-4
TGTGCCAGCAGTAAGATACAGGGGATGGACACTGAAGTTTTCTTT
CASSKIQGMDTEVFF
>NA|TRBJ1-1|once|TRBV5-1
TGCGCCAGCAGCGCACGGACCGAGAATATTGGCACTGAAGCTTTCTTT
CASSARTENIGTEAFF
>NA|TRBJ2-5|NA|TRBV7-1
TGTGCCAGCAGCTCCTTCGAGACCCAGTACTTC
CASSSFETQYF
>TRBD2|TRBJ2-7|NA|TRBV5-4
TGTGCCAGCAGCTTGGGTGCTGGGGGGGACTACTACGAGCAGTACTTC
CASSLGAGGDYYEQYF
>NA|TRBJ2-1|NA|TRBV6-1
TGTGCCAGCAGCGAACAGAACAGTTACAATGAGCAGTTCTTC
CASSEQNSYNEQFF
>NA|TRBJ2-2|NA|TRBV5-1
TGCGCCAGCAGCCCCGAAACTAGAACCGGGGAGCTGTTTTTT
CASSPETRTGELFF
>NA|TRBJ1-6|NA|TRBV11-3
TGTGCCAGCAGCTTAGGGGACACGATGAATTCACCCCTCCACTTT
CASSLGDTMNSPLHF
>TRBD1|TRBJ2-7|NA|TRBV5-1
TGCGCCAGCAGCTTGGCACAGGGGGCCTACGAGCAGTACTTC
CASSLAQGAYEQYF
>NA|TRBJ1-3|NA|TRBV20-1
TGCAGTGCCCGACAGGCCTCTGGAAACACCATATATTTT
CSARQASGNTIYF
>NA|TRBJ1-1|NA|TRBV2
TGTGCCAGCAGTGACCCAGGGACTGAAGCTTTCTTT
CASSDPGTEAFF
>NA|TRBJ1-5|NA|TRBV7-6
TGTGCCAGCAGCCCCCGGCCCCGAGGGGGGTTTAACAATCAGCCCCAGCATTTT
CASSPRPRGGFNNQPQHF